Each of the 20 T cell receptor beta chains below was sequenced from the same sample in a study of blood T cell repertoires in COVID-19. Sequenced by immunoSEQ multiplex PCR; TCRdb stores in-frame clones only, minus some. Here the sample spans approximately 65,000 clones, roughly 88% being singletons. The material sequenced was peripheral blood. The receptors here all came from a human donor in a cohort sampled during active COVID-19.

The chain has TRBV7-9 and TRBJ2-3; 8 bases line up with TRBD2. This CDR3 spans 14 amino acids. V lost 3 bases and J lost 4; bases outside the gene matches: 3. Per germline, CDR1 SEHNR and CDR2 FQNEAQ (reference sequence). CDR3 amino acids: CASSFGAGADTQYF. The CDR3 nucleotides are TGTGCCAGCAGCTTCGGAGCGGGAGCAGATACGCAGTATTTT.

This clone was counted a single time. The rearrangement joins TRBV2 to TRBJ1-1; D not resolved. CDR3 length: 14 amino acids. Deletions cut 0 bases from V and 0 bases from J, with 5 bases between. The germline CDR1 and CDR2 sequences are SNHLY and FYNNEI. The CDR3 coding sequence is TGTGCCAGCAGTGAAGCGCGTATGAACACTGAAGCTTTCTTT. Its translation: CASSEARMNTEAFF.

This sequence joins TRBV7-2 and TRBJ2-3, with D possibly matching TRBD2 (7 bases). V was pared by 8 bases and J by 4 bases, with 19 bases between. The CDR3 has 15 amino acids. Looked up from germline, CDR1 is SGHTA and CDR2 is FQGNSA. The CDR3 region has the DNA TGTGCCAGCGGGGGGGGGCAGGGTGGAGCAGATACGCAGTATTTT. Translating gives CASGGGQGGADTQYF.

This clone occurred a few times. This chain uses TRBV19 with TRBJ2-2; 13 bases fit TRBD2. The CDR3 sequence is 18 residues long. CDR1 LNHDA and CDR2 SQIVND come from the germline V gene (reference sequence). Trimming cost V 7 bases and J 0 bases; bases outside gene matches: 8. CDR3 sequence (DNA): TGTGCCAGTACCGAGTCCGGGACTAGCGGGACGAACACCGGGGAGCTGTTTTTT. Translated, it gives CASTESGTSGTNTGELFF.

This clone was counted between two and nine times. The V call is TRBV18, the J call TRBJ2-1; 9 bases map to TRBD2. CDR1 and CDR2 (germline): KGHSH, LQKENI. The CDR3 length is 17 residues. V trimming: 2 bases; J trimming: 0 bases; junction bases outside the gene matches: 5. CDR3 residues: CASSPSGGRSSYNEQFF. In nucleotides, the CDR3 is TGTGCCAGCTCACCAAGCGGGGGGCGATCCTCCTACAATGAGCAGTTCTTC.

This chain links TRBV18 with TRBJ2-7, with 8 bases lining up with TRBD1. J was trimmed by 2 bases and V by 0 bases; bases with no gene match: 6. Germline values: CDR1 KGHSH, CDR2 LQKENI. This CDR3 has 16 residues. The CDR3, as DNA: TGTGCCAGCTCACCACCGAGGACAGGGCTCCCCTACGAGCAGTACTTC. Its protein product is CASSPPRTGLPYEQYF.

The DNA for the CDR3 is TGTGCCAGCAGCTTTTCAGCGTCAGATACGCAGTATTTT. Amino acids: CASSFSASDTQYF. V gene TRBV7-2 combines with J gene TRBJ2-3; D unresolved. The CDR3 sequence is 13 residues long. Germline CDR1 and CDR2: SGHTA and FQGNSA. V dropped 3 bases and J dropped 4 bases, with 8 bases sitting between them.

A word on this clone: Other DNA sequences within the sample encode an identical CDR3. This rearrangement joins TRBV6-2 or TRBV6-3 to TRBJ1-1; D gene ambiguous. This CDR3 contains 13 residues. Trimming left V 0 bases short and J 1 base short, with 3 bases between. Germline loops: CDR1 MNHEY, CDR2 SVGEGT. CDR3 loop: CASSYSRNTEAFF. CDR3 DNA: TGTGCCAGCAGTTACTCCCGGAACACTGAAGCTTTCTTT.

This sequence joins TRBV11-2 and TRBJ1-6; the D is unclear. The CDR3 sequence is 10 residues long. Germline V gene sequence: CDR1 SGHAT, CDR2 FQNNGV. V lost 7 bases and J 11 bases, leaving 6 bases between the germline ends. The CDR3 here is CASNGPPLHF. The CDR3 DNA follows: TGTGCCAGCAATGGGCCACCCCTCCACTTT. Full variable domain (remainder filled in from reference TRBV11-2 and TRBJ1-6): EAGVAQSPRYKIIEKRQSVAFWCNPISGHATLYWYQQILGQGPKLLIQFQNNGVVDDSQLPKDRFSAERLKGVDSTLKIQPAKLEDSAVYLCASNGPPLHFGNGTRLTVT.

The V call is TRBV5-1, the J call TRBJ1-1; a weak D match, TRBD1 (6 bases). With 1 base removed from V and 1 base from J, the gap between germline ends came to 11 bases. The V gene's germline CDR1 is SGHRS and CDR2 YFSETQ. This CDR3 has 15 residues. CDR3 in amino acids: CASSLFAGANTEAFF. DNA for the CDR3: TGCGCCAGCAGCTTGTTCGCAGGGGCGAACACTGAAGCTTTCTTT.

V is TRBV13 and J is TRBJ2-3, with 7 bases identical to TRBD2. J was trimmed by 1 base and V by 5 bases; bases with no gene match: 12. CDR1 is PRHDT, CDR2 FYEKMQ, per germline (reference sequence). The CDR3 length is 17 residues. This CDR3 reads CASSPRGVAGGTDTQYF. DNA for the CDR3: TGTGCCAGCAGCCCCCGGGGGGTTGCGGGGGGCACAGATACGCAGTATTTT.

V and J are TRBV28 and TRBJ2-5, with TRBD1 identical over 9 bases. Germline trimming cut 3 bases from V and 1 base from J; bases unmatched to any gene: 9. The CDR3 totals 17 residues. The germline gives CDR1 MDHEN, CDR2 SYDVKM. The CDR3 DNA reads TGTGCCAGCAGTTTTTCCTGGGACAGGGCTTCCCAAGAGACCCAGTACTTC. This translates into CASSFSWDRASQETQYF.

This rearrangement joins TRBV6-5 to TRBJ2-5, with TRBD1 matching 8 bases. The CDR3 is 16 residues long. Germline V gene lookup returns CDR1 MNHEY and CDR2 SVGAGI. V shed 0 bases and J 2 bases; nucleotides not matched to a gene: 5. The CDR3 DNA follows: TGTGCCAGCAGTTACTCCCCTGGGACAGGACAAGAGACCCAGTACTTC. Its translation: CASSYSPGTGQETQYF.

V usage is TRBV4-1 and J usage is TRBJ2-4, with D possibly TRBD1 on 5 matching bases. CDR3 length: 16 residues. Trimming removed 1 base at V and 0 bases at J, with 10 bases between. Germline V gene sequence: CDR1 MGHRA, CDR2 YSYEKL. The DNA for the CDR3 is TGCGCCAGCAGCCAAGGTGCACAGGTAGCCAAAAACATTCAGTACTTC. Residues: CASSQGAQVAKNIQYF.

V gene TRBV19 combines with J gene TRBJ2-7; TRBD1 matches 7 bases. The CDR3 is 12 residues long. Germline V gene data show CDR1 as LNHDA and CDR2 as SQIVND (reference sequence). Trimming took 5 bases from V and 2 from J; bases not matched to a gene: 0. In nucleotides, the CDR3 is TGTGCCAGTAGTCAGGGGGCCTACGAGCAGTACTTC. Its protein is CASSQGAYEQYF. Using reference TRBV19 and TRBJ2-7 for the parts outside the CDR3, the full variable domain is DGGITQSPKYLFRKEGQNVTLSCEQNLNHDAMYWYRQDPGQGLRLIYYSQIVNDFQKGDIAEGYSVSREKKESFPLTVTSAQKNPTAFYLCASSQGAYEQYFGPGTRLTVT.

V gene TRBV19 combines with J gene TRBJ2-1, with 12 bases lining up with TRBD2. The CDR3 spans 15 residues. The germline V gene has CDR1 LNHDA and CDR2 SQIVND (reference sequence). Trimming removed 7 bases from V and 10 bases from J; junction bases left unmatched: 11. As DNA, the CDR3 is TGTGCCAGTATCCAATCTAGCGGGGGGGCCCAAGAGCAGTTCTTC. It is translated as CASIQSSGGAQEQFF.

The chain recombines TRBV11-2 with TRBJ2-3; 11 bases fit TRBD2. Trimming took 1 base from V and 10 from J; bases not matched to a gene: 7. This CDR3 region has 15 residues. CDR1 is SGHAT and CDR2 is FQNNGV in the germline V gene. The CDR3 region is CASSLVPIAGGSQYF. CDR3 coding DNA: TGTGCCAGCAGCTTAGTTCCTATAGCGGGGGGGTCGCAGTATTTT. Full variable domain (outside the CDR3, taken from reference TRBV11-2 and TRBJ2-3): EAGVAQSPRYKIIEKRQSVAFWCNPISGHATLYWYQQILGQGPKLLIQFQNNGVVDDSQLPKDRFSAERLKGVDSTLKIQPAKLEDSAVYLCASSLVPIAGGSQYFGPGTRLTVL.

This chain links TRBV18 with TRBJ2-3; D gene unclear. CDR3 length: 12 amino acids. Germline V gives CDR1 KGHSH, CDR2 LQKENI. V gave up 4 bases and J gave up 4 bases, with 6 bases separating them. The CDR3: CASSRPPDTQYF. CDR3 nucleotide sequence: TGTGCCAGCTCACGGCCCCCAGATACGCAGTATTTT.

In its sample, this clone was seen a few times. V usage is TRBV7-6 and J usage is TRBJ2-5; 7 nucleotides align to TRBD1. This CDR3 is 17 amino acids long. From germline, CDR1 is SGHVS and CDR2 FNYEAQ. V lost 2 bases to trimming and J lost 5 bases; unmatched junction nucleotides: 14. The CDR3 DNA reads as TGTGCCAGCAGCTTAAGCCTCTCAGGGGGATCTCAGGAGACCCAGTACTTC. This codes for CASSLSLSGGSQETQYF.

The chain uses TRBV7-2 and TRBJ2-5; D perhaps matches TRBD2 (6 bases). CDR3 length: 14 amino acids. Germline V lookup: CDR1 SGHTA, CDR2 FQGNSA. Between the trimmed V and J ends, which lost 1 base and 5 bases, there was a span of 11 bases. The CDR3 nucleotides read TGTGCCAGCAGCTTAGGCGGGGATCGGGAGACCCAGTACTTC. It translates to CASSLGGDRETQYF.